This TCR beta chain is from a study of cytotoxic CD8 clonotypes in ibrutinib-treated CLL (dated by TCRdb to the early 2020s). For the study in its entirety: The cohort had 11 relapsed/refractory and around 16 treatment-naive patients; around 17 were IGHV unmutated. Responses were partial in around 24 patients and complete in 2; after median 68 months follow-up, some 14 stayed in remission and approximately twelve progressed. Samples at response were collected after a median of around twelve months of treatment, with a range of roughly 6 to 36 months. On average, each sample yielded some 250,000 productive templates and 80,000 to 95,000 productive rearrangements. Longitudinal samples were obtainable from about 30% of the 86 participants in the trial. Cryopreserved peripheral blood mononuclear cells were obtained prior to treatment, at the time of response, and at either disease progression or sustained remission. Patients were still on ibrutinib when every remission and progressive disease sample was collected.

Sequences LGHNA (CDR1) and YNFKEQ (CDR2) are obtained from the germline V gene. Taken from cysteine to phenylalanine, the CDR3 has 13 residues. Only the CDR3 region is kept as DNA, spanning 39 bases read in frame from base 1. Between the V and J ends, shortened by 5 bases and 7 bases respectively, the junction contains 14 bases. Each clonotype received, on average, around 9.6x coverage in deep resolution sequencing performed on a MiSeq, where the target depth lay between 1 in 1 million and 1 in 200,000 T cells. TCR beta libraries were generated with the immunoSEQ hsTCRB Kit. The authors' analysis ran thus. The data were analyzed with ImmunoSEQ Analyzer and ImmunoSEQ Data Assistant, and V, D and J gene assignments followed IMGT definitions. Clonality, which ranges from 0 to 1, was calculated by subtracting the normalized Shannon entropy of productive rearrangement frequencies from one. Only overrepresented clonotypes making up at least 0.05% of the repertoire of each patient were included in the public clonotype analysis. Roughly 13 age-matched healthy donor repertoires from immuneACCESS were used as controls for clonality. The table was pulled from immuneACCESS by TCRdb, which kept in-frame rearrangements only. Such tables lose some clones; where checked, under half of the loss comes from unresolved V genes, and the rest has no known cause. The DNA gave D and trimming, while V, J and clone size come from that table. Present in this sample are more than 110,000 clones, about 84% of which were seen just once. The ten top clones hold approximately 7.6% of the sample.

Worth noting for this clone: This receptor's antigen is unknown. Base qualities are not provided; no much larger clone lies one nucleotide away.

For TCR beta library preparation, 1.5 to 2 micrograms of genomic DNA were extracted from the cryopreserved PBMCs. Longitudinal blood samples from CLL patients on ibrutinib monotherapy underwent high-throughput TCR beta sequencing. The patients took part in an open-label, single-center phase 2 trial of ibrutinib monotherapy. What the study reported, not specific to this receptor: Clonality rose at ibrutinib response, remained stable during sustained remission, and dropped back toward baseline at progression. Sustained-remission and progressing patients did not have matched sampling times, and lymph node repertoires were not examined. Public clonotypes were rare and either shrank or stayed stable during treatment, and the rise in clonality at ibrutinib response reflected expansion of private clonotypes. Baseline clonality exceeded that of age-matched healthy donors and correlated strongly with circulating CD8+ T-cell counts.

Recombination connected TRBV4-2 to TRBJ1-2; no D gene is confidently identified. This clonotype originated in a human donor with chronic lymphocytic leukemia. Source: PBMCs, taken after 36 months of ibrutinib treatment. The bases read TGTGCCAGCAGCGAAAGCCGGGCGAGTGGCTACACCTTC. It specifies CASSESRASGYTF.